These 29 T cell receptor beta chains were all obtained from the same sample, sequenced in a study of persistence of HIV-infected CD4 T cells. The antigens of these receptors remain unknown. Stimulation used 9 to 10 ug/mL lysate from CMV-infected fibroblasts. CD4+ T cells upregulating both CD40 ligand and CD69 were sorted as responding cells. This was the immunoSEQ version 4 assay in survey mode. The method was immunoSEQ multiplex PCR; TCRdb's version includes in-frame clones alone and lacks a portion of them. Of approximately 18,000 clones listed, almost 65% are singletons. Sequences were derived from CD4+ T cells sorted from PBMCs after approximately 19-hour stimulation, sampled from a patient who received antiretroviral therapy. These receptors originate from an adult woman with HIV who was CMV-seropositive.

There are a few counts of this clone. The rearrangement joins TRBV5-1 to TRBJ2-1; D assignment may be TRBD1 or TRBD2 (5 bases each). V gave up 1 base and J gave up 9 bases, with 11 bases separating them. Germline V gives CDR1 SGHRS, CDR2 YFSETQ. The length of the CDR3 is 13 residues. CDR3 protein: CASSLTSGTEQFF. CDR3 nucleotide sequence: TGCGCCAGCAGCTTGACCTCCGGGACTGAGCAGTTCTTC. Supplemented by reference TRBV5-1 and TRBJ2-1, the full variable domain reads KAGVTQTPRYLIKTRGQQVTLSCSPISGHRSVSWYQQTPGQGLQFLFEYFSETQRNKGNFPGRFSGRQFSNSRSEMNVSTLELGDSALYLCASSLTSGTEQFFGPGTRLTVL.

V gene TRBV19 combines with J gene TRBJ1-1, with D tentatively TRBD1 (5 bases). V lost 4 bases and J lost 8, with 20 bases in between. The CDR3 has 15 amino acids. Looked up from germline, CDR1 is LNHDA and CDR2 is SQIVND (reference sequence). The CDR3 protein is CASSTPQKGRSEAFF. CDR3 DNA sequence: TGTGCCAGTAGTACACCCCAGAAGGGGAGGTCGGAAGCTTTCTTT.

The rearrangement uses TRBV6-6 and TRBJ1-1; tentative D call: TRBD1 (5 bases). CDR1 MNHNY and CDR2 SVGAGI come from the germline V gene (reference sequence). CDR3 size: 13 residues. The germline V and J ends were trimmed by 5 bases and 1 base, with 8 bases remaining between them. The DNA of the CDR3 is TGTGCCAGCAGTGCAACAGGGAACACTGAAGCTTTCTTT. It yields the protein CASSATGNTEAFF.

This clone appeared a single time. The CDR3 protein is CASSHSQGHYNEQFF. CDR3 coding DNA: TGTGCCAGCAGCCACAGCCAAGGACATTACAATGAGCAGTTCTTC. The V call is TRBV7-3, the J call TRBJ2-1, with D perhaps matching TRBD1 (5 bases). The V end was cut by 5 bases, the J end by 4 bases, with 15 bases between. Germline V CDR1 and CDR2: SGHTA, FQGTGA. This CDR3 spans 15 amino acids.

A few counts support this clone. The V call is TRBV29-1, the J call TRBJ2-3, with D perhaps given as TRBD1 or TRBD2 (6 bases each). V was trimmed by 8 bases and J by 4 bases, leaving 19 bases between them. Germline loops: CDR1 SQVTM, CDR2 ANQGSEA. There are 14 residues in the CDR3. The CDR3 DNA reads as TGCAGCTCCCCGGGTGGAGGGGGAGCAGATACGCAGTATTTT. Protein sequence: CSSPGGGGADTQYF.

V and J are TRBV2 and TRBJ1-1, with D unresolved. The CDR3 spans 15 residues. CDR1 and CDR2 (germline): SNHLY, FYNNEI. The germline V and J ends were trimmed by 3 bases and 6 bases, with 17 bases remaining between them. The DNA of the CDR3 is TGTGCCAGCAGTGAGGGAGGTTCTGGTTATTCTGAAGCTTTCTTT. Translated, it gives CASSEGGSGYSEAFF.

By share of the sample, this clone is medium-sized. The chain uses TRBV5-4 and TRBJ2-7; 7 positions match TRBD1. The germline V gene encodes CDR1 SGHNT and CDR2 YYREEE (reference sequence). The CDR3 length is 15 residues. V dropped 4 bases and J dropped 0; count of bases not matched to a gene: 7. The CDR3 nucleotides read TGTGCCAGCAGCCGGACAGGTTCTAGCTCCTACGAGCAGTACTTC. Its protein product is CASSRTGSSSYEQYF.

Comments on this clone: Other DNA sequences in the sample encode the same CDR3. The V call is TRBV5-1, the J call TRBJ2-3; unclear D gene. The CDR3 length is 15 residues. CDR1 is SGHRS, CDR2 YFSETQ, per germline. V was clipped by 3 bases and J by 1 base, with 12 bases between them. The CDR3 DNA sequence: TGCGCCAGCAGCTCCCGGACGGGTCGCACAGATACGCAGTATTTT. It codes for CASSSRTGRTDTQYF.

This sequence joins TRBV5-1 and TRBJ1-2, with no clear D. Germline CDR1 SGHRS, CDR2 YFSETQ. The V end lost 0 bases, the J end lost 8 bases, and 17 bases lay between the germline ends. This CDR3 has 15 amino acids. The CDR3 protein is CASSLAPPQSGGYTF. The CDR3 bases are TGCGCCAGCAGCTTGGCGCCCCCCCAGTCTGGAGGCTACACCTTC. The whole variable domain, filled in from reference TRBV5-1 and TRBJ1-2, reads KAGVTQTPRYLIKTRGQQVTLSCSPISGHRSVSWYQQTPGQGLQFLFEYFSETQRNKGNFPGRFSGRQFSNSRSEMNVSTLELGDSALYLCASSLAPPQSGGYTFGSGTRLTVV.

The V gene is TRBV27, the J gene TRBJ2-1, with TRBD2 matching 11 bases. This CDR3 has 15 residues. With 2 bases clipped from V and 8 bases from J, the junction kept 5 bases outside the gene matches. The germline V gene encodes CDR1 MNHEY and CDR2 SMNVEV (reference sequence). The CDR3 DNA sequence: TGTGCCAGCAGTTTAGAACTAGCGGGGGCCGATGAGCAGTTCTTC. As protein: CASSLELAGADEQFF.

This clone was picked up one time. This chain links TRBV9 with TRBJ1-1; D unresolved. The CDR3 totals 15 residues. The V end was cut by 0 bases, the J end by 0 bases, with 9 bases between. From germline, CDR1 is SGDLS and CDR2 YYNGEE. CDR3 amino acids: CASSVGPEMNTEAFF. The CDR3 DNA follows: TGTGCCAGCAGCGTAGGCCCAGAGATGAACACTGAAGCTTTCTTT.

This chain uses TRBV4-1 with TRBJ2-2; D is unresolved. The germline V gene has CDR1 MGHRA and CDR2 YSYEKL. Trimming stripped 2 bases from V and 7 bases from J, with 2 bases between. The CDR3 spans 11 residues. In nucleotides, the CDR3 is TGCGCCAGCAGCCAACACGGGGAGCTGTTTTTT. Encoded protein: CASSQHGELFF.

The table lists this clone with a count of one. The J gene is TRBJ1-2, the V gene TRBV12-3 or TRBV12-4, with 9 nucleotides matching TRBD1. V gave up 11 bases and J gave up 4 bases; unmatched junction bases: 8. This CDR3 spans 13 amino acids. The CDR3 DNA reads as TGTGCCCGTCCGGGACAGGGTCCCTATGGCTACACCTTC. Translated: CARPGQGPYGYTF.

The chain uses TRBV5-6 and TRBJ1-3; perhaps TRBD1 as D (5 bases). This CDR3 has 14 amino acids. CDR1 and CDR2 from the germline V gene are SGHDT and YYEEEE. V was cut by 6 bases and J by 3 bases, with 13 bases left in between. CDR3 sequence reads: CASTRRGGGNTIYF. The CDR3 DNA follows: TGTGCCAGCACCAGGAGGGGAGGTGGAAACACCATATATTTT. Full variable domain (rest looked up from reference TRBV5-6 and TRBJ1-3): DAGVTQSPTHLIKTRGQQVTLRCSPKSGHDTVSWYQQALGQGPQFIFQYYEEEERQRGNFPDRFSGHQFPNYSSELNVNALLLGDSALYLCASTRRGGGNTIYFGEGSWLTVV.

The chain has TRBV18 and TRBJ2-2; 7 bases align to TRBD1. The CDR3 length is 17 residues. The germline CDR1 and CDR2 sequences are KGHSH and LQKENI. V was clipped by 3 bases and J by 0 bases; unmatched bases: 7. CDR3 region: CASSPLRQGPNTGELFF. CDR3 nucleotides: TGTGCCAGCTCACCGCTTCGACAGGGCCCGAACACCGGGGAGCTGTTTTTT.

J is TRBJ1-1 and V is TRBV10-3, with D hard to call. The CDR3 spans 13 residues. Trimming stripped 2 bases from V and 4 bases from J, with 8 bases between. Germline V gene data show CDR1 as ENHRY and CDR2 as SYGVKD. The CDR3 loop is CAISEQGITEAFF. For the CDR3, the DNA is TGTGCCATCAGTGAGCAAGGGATCACTGAAGCTTTCTTT.

By proportion, this clone is medium-sized. V and J are TRBV12-5 and TRBJ1-3, with D perhaps TRBD1 (6 bases). This CDR3 is 16 amino acids long. Trimming stripped 6 bases from V and 0 bases from J, with 15 bases between. Germline CDR1 reads LGHNT; CDR2 reads FRNRAP. The CDR3 DNA follows: TGTGCTAGTGGCGGATCAGGGGCCGACTCTGGAAACACCATATATTTT. Encoded protein: CASGGSGADSGNTIYF.

This chain joins TRBV30 and TRBJ2-2, with D possibly being TRBD1 (5 bases). Between the trimmed V and J ends, which lost 0 bases and 1 base, there was a span of 12 bases. The CDR3 sequence is 16 residues long. CDR1 and CDR2 (germline): GTSNPN, SVGIG (reference sequence). The CDR3 DNA sequence: TGTGCCTGGAGTGTGTGGGCAGGGATGAACACCGGGGAGCTGTTTTTT. Encoded protein: CAWSVWAGMNTGELFF.

This chain connects TRBV24-1 to TRBJ2-5; TRBD1 aligns across 9 bases. CDR1 is KGHDR, CDR2 SFDVKD, per germline. V was clipped by 2 bases and J by 4 bases; unmatched bases: 10. The CDR3 covers 17 residues. CDR3 nucleotide sequence: TGTGCCACCAGTGATTACCGAGCCGGGACAGGGACAGAGACCCAGTACTTC. It codes for CATSDYRAGTGTETQYF.

In its sample, this clone is medium-sized. The V and J genes are TRBV6-5 and TRBJ2-7, with 7 bases aligning to TRBD1. The CDR3 loop spans 13 amino acids. Germline assignment: CDR1 MNHEY and CDR2 SVGAGI. Trimming at V came to 8 bases and at J to 3 bases, leaving 7 bases not matched to a gene. The CDR3 region is CASWGTDIYEQYF. The DNA of the CDR3 is TGTGCCAGCTGGGGGACAGATATCTACGAGCAGTACTTC.

For the CDR3, the DNA is TGTGCCAGTAGTATCCCTGGAAGGGTCGCTGAAGCTTTCTTT. This encodes CASSIPGRVAEAFF. V usage is TRBV19 and J usage is TRBJ1-1; D not certain. The CDR3 totals 14 residues. The V gene's germline CDR1 is LNHDA and CDR2 SQIVND (reference sequence). Trimming cost V 3 bases and J 6 bases, with 14 bases left between them.

The CDR3: CASSARDRGDGAEAFF. CDR3 coding DNA: TGTGCCAGCAGCGCTAGGGACAGGGGGGATGGCGCTGAAGCTTTCTTT. The chain joins TRBV5-4 to TRBJ1-1; TRBD1 matches 11 bases. The CDR3 runs 16 residues. CDR1 SGHNT and CDR2 YYREEE come from the germline V gene (reference sequence). The ends lost 4 bases at V and 6 bases at J; junction bases unmatched: 11.

Here the CDR3 DNA reads TGTGCCAGCAGTTTTGGGACAGGGGAAGTTTCACCCCTCCACTTT. Residues: CASSFGTGEVSPLHF. The V and J genes are TRBV2 and TRBJ1-6; 10 bases map to TRBD1. This CDR3 is built from 15 residues. CDR1 and CDR2 (germline): SNHLY, FYNNEI. V trimming: 5 bases; J trimming: 9 bases; junction bases outside the gene matches: 7.

This clone was counted a few times. The V and J genes are TRBV5-1 and TRBJ2-1; 9 nucleotides line up with TRBD1. With 4 bases clipped from V and 4 bases from J, the junction kept 9 bases outside the gene matches. The CDR3 sequence is 16 residues long. Germline V gives CDR1 SGHRS, CDR2 YFSETQ. The CDR3 loop is CASSPLDRGPYNEQFF. DNA of the CDR3: TGCGCCAGCAGCCCCCTGGACAGGGGACCGTACAATGAGCAGTTCTTC.

This chain's CDR3 is CASSAGTGGLRTQYF. The CDR3 DNA sequence: TGTGCCAGCAGCGCCGGGACAGGGGGTCTTAGGACGCAGTATTTT. The chain joins TRBV9 to TRBJ2-3; 11 bases align to TRBD1. From germline, CDR1 is SGDLS and CDR2 YYNGEE. CDR3 size: 15 residues. The ends lost 3 bases at V and 9 bases at J; junction bases unmatched: 9. The variable domain in full, with the rest retrieved from reference TRBV9 and TRBJ2-3, is DSGVTQTPKHLITATGQRVTLRCSPRSGDLSVYWYQQSLDQGLQFLIQYYNGEERAKGNILERFSAQQFPDLHSELNLSSLELGDSALYFCASSAGTGGLRTQYFGPGTRLTVL.

The gene calls are TRBV6-5 and TRBJ1-5; D remains unclear. The CDR3 is 12 amino acids. The germline CDR1 and CDR2 sequences are MNHEY and SVGAGI. V dropped 4 bases and J dropped 7 bases, with 8 bases sitting between them. The CDR3 loop reads CASSSTRQPQHF. The CDR3 bases are TGTGCCAGCAGTTCCACCCGGCAGCCCCAGCATTTT.

To note about this clone: This sample includes further DNA sequences coding for the same CDR3. The genes are TRBV9 and TRBJ1-4; no firm D call. This CDR3 spans 11 amino acids. CDR1 is SGDLS and CDR2 is YYNGEE in the germline V gene. V was pared by 5 bases and J by 6 bases, with 5 bases between. This chain's CDR3 is CASSRDEKLFF. The CDR3 bases are TGTGCCAGCAGTAGGGATGAAAAACTGTTTTTT.

CDR3 region: CASSLGGRTFTF. CDR3 nucleotide sequence: TGTGCCAGCAGCTTGGGGGGCAGGACATTCACCTTC. The V call is TRBV5-6, the J call TRBJ1-2; maybe TRBD1 (5 bases). Germline lookup yields CDR1 SGHDT and CDR2 YYEEEE. The CDR3 sequence is 12 residues long. V was cut by 0 bases and J by 13 bases, with 13 bases left in between.

The rearrangement links TRBV5-1 to TRBJ1-4; D remains unclear. The CDR3 sequence is 14 residues long. Germline V gene sequence: CDR1 SGHRS, CDR2 YFSETQ. V shed 4 bases and J shed 4 bases, with 11 bases lying between them. The chain's CDR3 is CASSLDGINEKLFF. CDR3 coding DNA: TGCGCCAGCAGCCTAGACGGTATTAATGAAAAACTGTTTTTT.